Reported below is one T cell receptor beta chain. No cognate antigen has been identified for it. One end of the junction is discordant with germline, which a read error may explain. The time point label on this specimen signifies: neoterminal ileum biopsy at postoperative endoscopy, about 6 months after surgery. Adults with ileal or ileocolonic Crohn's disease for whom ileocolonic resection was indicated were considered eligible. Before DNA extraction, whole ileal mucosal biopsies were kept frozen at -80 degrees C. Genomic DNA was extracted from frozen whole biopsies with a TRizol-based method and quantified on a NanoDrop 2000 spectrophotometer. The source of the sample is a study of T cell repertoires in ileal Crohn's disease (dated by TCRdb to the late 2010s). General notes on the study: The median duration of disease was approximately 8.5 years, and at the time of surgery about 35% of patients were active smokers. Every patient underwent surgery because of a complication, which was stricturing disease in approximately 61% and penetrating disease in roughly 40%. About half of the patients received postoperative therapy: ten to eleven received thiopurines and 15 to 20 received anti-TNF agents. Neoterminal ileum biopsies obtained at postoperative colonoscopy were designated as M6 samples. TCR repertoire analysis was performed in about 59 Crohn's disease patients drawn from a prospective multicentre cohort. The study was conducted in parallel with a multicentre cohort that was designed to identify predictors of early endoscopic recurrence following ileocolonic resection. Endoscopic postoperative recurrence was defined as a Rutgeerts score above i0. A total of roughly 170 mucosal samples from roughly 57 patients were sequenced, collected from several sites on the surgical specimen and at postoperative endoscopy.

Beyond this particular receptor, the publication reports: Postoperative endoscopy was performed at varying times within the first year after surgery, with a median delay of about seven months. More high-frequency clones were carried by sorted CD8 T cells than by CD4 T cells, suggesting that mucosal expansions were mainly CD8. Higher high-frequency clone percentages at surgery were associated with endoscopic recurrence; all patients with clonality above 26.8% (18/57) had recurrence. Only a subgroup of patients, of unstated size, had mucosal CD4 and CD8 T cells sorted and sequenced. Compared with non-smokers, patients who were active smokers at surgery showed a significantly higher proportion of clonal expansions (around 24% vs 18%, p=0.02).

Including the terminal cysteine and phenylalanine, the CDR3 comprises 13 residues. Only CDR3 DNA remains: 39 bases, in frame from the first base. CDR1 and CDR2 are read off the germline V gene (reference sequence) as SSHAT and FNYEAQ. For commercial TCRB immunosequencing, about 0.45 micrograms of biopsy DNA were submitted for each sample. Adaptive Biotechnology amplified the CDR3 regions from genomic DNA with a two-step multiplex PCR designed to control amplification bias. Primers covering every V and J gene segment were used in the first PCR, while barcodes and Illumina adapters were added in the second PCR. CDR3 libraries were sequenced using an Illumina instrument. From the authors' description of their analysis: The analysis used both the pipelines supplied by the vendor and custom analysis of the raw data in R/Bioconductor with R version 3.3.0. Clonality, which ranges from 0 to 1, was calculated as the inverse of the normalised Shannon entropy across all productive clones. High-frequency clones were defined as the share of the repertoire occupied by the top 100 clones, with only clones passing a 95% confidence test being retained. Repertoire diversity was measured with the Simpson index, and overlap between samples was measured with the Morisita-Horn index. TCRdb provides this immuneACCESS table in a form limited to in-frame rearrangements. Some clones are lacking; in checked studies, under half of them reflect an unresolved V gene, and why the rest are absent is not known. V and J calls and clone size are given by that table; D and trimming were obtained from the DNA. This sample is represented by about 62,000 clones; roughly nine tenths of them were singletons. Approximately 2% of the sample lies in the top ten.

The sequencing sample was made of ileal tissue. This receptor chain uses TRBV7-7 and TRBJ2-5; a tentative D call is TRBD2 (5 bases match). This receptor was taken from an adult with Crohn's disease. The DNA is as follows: TGTGCTAGCAGCTTGAGCTGGAGGGAGACCCAGTACTTC. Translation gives CASSLSWRETQYF.